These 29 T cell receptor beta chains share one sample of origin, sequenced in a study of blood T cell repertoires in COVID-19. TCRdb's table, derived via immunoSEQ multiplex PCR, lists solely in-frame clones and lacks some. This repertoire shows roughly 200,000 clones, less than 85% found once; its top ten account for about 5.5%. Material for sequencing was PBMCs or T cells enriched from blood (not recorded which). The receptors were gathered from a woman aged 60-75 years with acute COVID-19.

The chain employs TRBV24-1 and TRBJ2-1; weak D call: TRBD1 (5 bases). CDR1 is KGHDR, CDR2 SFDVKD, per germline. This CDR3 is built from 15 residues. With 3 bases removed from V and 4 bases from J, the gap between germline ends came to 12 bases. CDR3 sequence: CATSDPADSYNEQFF. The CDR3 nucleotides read TGTGCCACCAGTGATCCAGCCGACAGTTACAATGAGCAGTTCTTC.

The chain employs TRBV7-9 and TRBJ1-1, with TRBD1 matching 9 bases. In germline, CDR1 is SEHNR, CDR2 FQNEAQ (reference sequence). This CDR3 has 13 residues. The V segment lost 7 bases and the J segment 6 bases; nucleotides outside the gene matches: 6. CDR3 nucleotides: TGTGCCAGCACCCTTCGGACAGGGGCTGAAGCTTTCTTT. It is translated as CASTLRTGAEAFF. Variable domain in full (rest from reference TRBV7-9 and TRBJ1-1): DTGVSQNPRHKITKRGQNVTFRCDPISEHNRLYWYRQTLGQGPEFLTYFQNEAQLEKSRLLSDRFSAERPKGSFSTLEIQRTEQGDSAMYLCASTLRTGAEAFFGQGTRLTVV.

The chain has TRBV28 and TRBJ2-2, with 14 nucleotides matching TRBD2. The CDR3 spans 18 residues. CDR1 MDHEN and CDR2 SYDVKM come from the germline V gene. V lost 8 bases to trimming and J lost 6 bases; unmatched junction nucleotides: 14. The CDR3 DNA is TGTGCCAGCCTTACCCCGACTAGCGGGGGGGCGGGGGCCGGGGAGCTGTTTTTT. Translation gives CASLTPTSGGAGAGELFF.

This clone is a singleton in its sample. The CDR3 coding sequence is TGTGCCAGCAACTCCGTCGGGGGAGCAAACATTCAGTACTTC. It codes for CASNSVGGANIQYF. This chain links TRBV11-2 with TRBJ2-4, with D possibly being TRBD2 (6 bases). Germline assignment: CDR1 SGHAT and CDR2 FQNNGV. This CDR3 has 14 amino acids. The V end lost 7 bases, the J end lost 6 bases, and 16 bases lay between the germline ends.

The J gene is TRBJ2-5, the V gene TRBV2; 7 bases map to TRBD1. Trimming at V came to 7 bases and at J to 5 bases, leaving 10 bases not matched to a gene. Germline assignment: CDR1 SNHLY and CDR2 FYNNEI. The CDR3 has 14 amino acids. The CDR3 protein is CASTTGTGVETQYF. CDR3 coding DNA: TGTGCCAGCACCACCGGCACAGGGGTCGAGACCCAGTACTTC.

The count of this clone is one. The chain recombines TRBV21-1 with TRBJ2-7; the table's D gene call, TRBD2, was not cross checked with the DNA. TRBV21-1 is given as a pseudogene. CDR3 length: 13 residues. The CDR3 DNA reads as TGTGCCAGCACCCCGGGGAGACACTACGAGCAGTACTTC. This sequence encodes CASTPGRHYEQYF.

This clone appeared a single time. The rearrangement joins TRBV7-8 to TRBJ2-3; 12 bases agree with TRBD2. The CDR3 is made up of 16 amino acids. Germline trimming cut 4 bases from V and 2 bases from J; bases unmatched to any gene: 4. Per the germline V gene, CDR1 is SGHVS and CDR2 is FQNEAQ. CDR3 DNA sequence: TGTGCCAGCAGCTCAAGACTAGCGGGGGTCACAGATACGCAGTATTTT. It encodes CASSSRLAGVTDTQYF.

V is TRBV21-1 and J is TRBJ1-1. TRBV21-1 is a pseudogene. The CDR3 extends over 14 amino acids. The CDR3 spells CASTRRGSNTEAFF. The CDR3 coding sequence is TGTGCCAGCACTCGGCGGGGGAGTAACACTGAAGCTTTCTTT.

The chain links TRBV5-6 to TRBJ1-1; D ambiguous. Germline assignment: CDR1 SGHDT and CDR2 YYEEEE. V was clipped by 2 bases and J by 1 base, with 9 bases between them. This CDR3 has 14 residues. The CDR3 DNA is TGTGCCAGCAGCTTCGGAGTAGCGAACACTGAAGCTTTCTTT. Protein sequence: CASSFGVANTEAFF.

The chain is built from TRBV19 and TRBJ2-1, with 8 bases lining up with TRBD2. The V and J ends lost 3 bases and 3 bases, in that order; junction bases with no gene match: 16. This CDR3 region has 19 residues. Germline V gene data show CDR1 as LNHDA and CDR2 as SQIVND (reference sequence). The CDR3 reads CASSMGWIGRDPHYNEQFF. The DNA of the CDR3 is TGTGCCAGTAGTATGGGGTGGATCGGGAGGGACCCACACTACAATGAGCAGTTCTTC.

The CDR3 here is CASSYGTGDAYGYTF. The CDR3 region has the DNA TGTGCCAGCAGTTACGGGACAGGGGATGCCTATGGCTACACCTTC. The V call is TRBV6-5, the J call TRBJ1-2, with TRBD1 identical over 10 bases. Germline V gene lookup returns CDR1 MNHEY and CDR2 SVGAGI. There are 15 residues in the CDR3. V dropped 2 bases and J dropped 4; count of bases not matched to a gene: 4.

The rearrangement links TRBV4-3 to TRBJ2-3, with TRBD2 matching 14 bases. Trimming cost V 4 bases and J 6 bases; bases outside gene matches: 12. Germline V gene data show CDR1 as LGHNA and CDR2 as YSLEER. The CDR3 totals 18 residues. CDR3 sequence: CASSPHPTSGGAGDTQYF. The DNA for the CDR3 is TGCGCCAGCAGCCCCCATCCGACTAGCGGGGGGGCAGGGGATACGCAGTATTTT.

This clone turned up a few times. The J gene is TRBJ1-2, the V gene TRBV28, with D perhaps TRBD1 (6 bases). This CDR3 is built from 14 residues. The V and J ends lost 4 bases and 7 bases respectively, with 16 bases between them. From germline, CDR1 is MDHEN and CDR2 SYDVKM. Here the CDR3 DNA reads TGTGCCAGCAGTTCCGGGACAACCGGAGTTGGCTACACCTTC. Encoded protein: CASSSGTTGVGYTF.

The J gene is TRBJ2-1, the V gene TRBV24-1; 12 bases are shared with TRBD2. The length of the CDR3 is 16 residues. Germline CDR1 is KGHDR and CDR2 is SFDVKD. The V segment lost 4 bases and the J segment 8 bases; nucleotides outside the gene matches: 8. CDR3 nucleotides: TGTGCCACCAGTGAATCGACTAGCGGGAGTATGTATGAGCAGTTCTTC. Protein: CATSESTSGSMYEQFF.

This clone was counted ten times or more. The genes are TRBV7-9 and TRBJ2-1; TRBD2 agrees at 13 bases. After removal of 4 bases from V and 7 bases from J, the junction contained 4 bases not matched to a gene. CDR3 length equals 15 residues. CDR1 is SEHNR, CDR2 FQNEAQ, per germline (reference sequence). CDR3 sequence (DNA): TGTGCCAGCAGCTCCCGGACTAGCGGGAGAAATGAGCAGTTCTTC. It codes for CASSSRTSGRNEQFF. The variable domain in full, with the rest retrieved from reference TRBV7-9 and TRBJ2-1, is DTGVSQNPRHKITKRGQNVTFRCDPISEHNRLYWYRQTLGQGPEFLTYFQNEAQLEKSRLLSDRFSAERPKGSFSTLEIQRTEQGDSAMYLCASSSRTSGRNEQFFGPGTRLTVL.

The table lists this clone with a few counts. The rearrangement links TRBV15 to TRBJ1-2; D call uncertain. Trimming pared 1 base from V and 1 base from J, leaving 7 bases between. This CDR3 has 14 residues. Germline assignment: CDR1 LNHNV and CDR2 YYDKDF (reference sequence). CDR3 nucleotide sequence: TGTGCCACCAGCAGAGTTCCGGGTAACTATGGCTACACCTTC. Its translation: CATSRVPGNYGYTF.

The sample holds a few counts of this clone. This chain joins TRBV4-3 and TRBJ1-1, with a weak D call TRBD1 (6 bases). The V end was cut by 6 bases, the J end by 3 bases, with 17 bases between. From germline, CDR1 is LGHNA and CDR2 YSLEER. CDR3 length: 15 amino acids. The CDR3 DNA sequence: TGCGCCAGCAGAAACGAAGCCCAGGGGTACACTGAAGCTTTCTTT. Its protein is CASRNEAQGYTEAFF.

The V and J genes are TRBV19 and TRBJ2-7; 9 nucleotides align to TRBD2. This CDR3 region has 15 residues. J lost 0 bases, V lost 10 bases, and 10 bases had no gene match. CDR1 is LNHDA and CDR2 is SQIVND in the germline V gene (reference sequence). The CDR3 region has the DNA TGTGCCACCAGATCCTATAGCGGGAGCTCCTACGAGCAGTACTTC. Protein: CATRSYSGSSYEQYF.

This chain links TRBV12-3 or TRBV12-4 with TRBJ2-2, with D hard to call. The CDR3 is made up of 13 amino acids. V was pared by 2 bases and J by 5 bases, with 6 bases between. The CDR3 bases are TGTGCCAGCAGTTTAAGTCTAACCGGGGAGCTGTTTTTT. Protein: CASSLSLTGELFF.

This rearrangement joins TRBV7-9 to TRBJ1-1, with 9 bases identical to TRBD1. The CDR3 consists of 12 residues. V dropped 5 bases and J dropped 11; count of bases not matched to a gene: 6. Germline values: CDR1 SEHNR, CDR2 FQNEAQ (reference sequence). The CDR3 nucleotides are TGTGCCAGCAGCCCCGAACAGGGGGCTGCTTTCTTT. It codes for CASSPEQGAAFF. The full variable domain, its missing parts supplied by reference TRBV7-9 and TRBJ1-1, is DTGVSQNPRHKITKRGQNVTFRCDPISEHNRLYWYRQTLGQGPEFLTYFQNEAQLEKSRLLSDRFSAERPKGSFSTLEIQRTEQGDSAMYLCASSPEQGAAFFGQGTRLTVV.

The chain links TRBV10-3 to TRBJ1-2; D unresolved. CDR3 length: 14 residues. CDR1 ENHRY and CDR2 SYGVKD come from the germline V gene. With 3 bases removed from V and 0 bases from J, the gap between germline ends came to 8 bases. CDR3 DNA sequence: TGTGCCATCAGTGAAACGGGAACTAACTATGGCTACACCTTC. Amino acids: CAISETGTNYGYTF.

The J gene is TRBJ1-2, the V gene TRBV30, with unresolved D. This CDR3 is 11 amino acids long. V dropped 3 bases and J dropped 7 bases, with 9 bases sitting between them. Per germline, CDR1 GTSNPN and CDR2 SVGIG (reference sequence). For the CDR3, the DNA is TGTGCCTGGAGAAACAATGGTGGCTACACCTTC. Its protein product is CAWRNNGGYTF.

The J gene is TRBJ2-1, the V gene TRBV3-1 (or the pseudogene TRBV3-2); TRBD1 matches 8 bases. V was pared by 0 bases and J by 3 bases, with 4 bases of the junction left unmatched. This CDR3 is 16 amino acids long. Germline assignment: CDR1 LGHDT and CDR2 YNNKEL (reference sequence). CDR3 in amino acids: CASSQEGGQVYNEQFF. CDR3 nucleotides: TGTGCCAGCAGCCAAGAGGGGGGACAGGTCTACAATGAGCAGTTCTTC.

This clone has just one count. CDR3 residues: CASSLRQGGNEKLFF. The CDR3 bases are TGTGCCAGCAGCTTACGCCAAGGAGGTAATGAAAAACTGTTTTTT. The chain has TRBV11-2 and TRBJ1-4; D is undetermined. CDR1 and CDR2 (germline): SGHAT, FQNNGV. This CDR3 spans 15 amino acids. V was shortened by 2 bases and J by 4 bases, with 11 bases between the two germline ends. Full variable domain (rest looked up from reference TRBV11-2 and TRBJ1-4): EAGVAQSPRYKIIEKRQSVAFWCNPISGHATLYWYQQILGQGPKLLIQFQNNGVVDDSQLPKDRFSAERLKGVDSTLKIQPAKLEDSAVYLCASSLRQGGNEKLFFGSGTQLSVL.

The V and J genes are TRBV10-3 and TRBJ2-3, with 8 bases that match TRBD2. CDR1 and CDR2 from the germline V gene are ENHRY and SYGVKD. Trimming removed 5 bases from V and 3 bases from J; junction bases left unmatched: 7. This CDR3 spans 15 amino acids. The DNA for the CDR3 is TGTGCCATCAGTCCGCCAGCGGGGGTAACAGATACGCAGTATTTT. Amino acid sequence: CAISPPAGVTDTQYF.

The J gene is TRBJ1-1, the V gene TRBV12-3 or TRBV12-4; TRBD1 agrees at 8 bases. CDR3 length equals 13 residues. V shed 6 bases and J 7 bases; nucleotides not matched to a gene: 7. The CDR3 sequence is CASSLPTGGEAFF. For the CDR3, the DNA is TGTGCCAGCAGCCTACCTACAGGGGGTGAAGCTTTCTTT.

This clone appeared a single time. CDR3: CASSYSWLGTSGSRGQFF. The CDR3 nucleotides are TGTGCCAGCAGTTACTCATGGCTTGGGACTAGCGGGTCCCGGGGGCAGTTCTTC. This chain connects TRBV6-2 or TRBV6-3 to TRBJ2-1; 12 bases align to TRBD2. CDR3 size: 18 residues. The junction had 15 bases not matched to a gene; V was cut back by 0 bases and J by 12 bases. Looked up from germline, CDR1 is MNHEY and CDR2 is SVGEGT.

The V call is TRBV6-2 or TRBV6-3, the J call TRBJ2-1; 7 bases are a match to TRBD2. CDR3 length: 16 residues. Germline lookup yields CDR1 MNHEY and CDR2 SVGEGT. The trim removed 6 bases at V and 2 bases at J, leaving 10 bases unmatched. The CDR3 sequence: CASSQTSAPPYNEQFF. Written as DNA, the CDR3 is TGTGCCAGCAGCCAAACTAGCGCGCCACCCTACAATGAGCAGTTCTTC.

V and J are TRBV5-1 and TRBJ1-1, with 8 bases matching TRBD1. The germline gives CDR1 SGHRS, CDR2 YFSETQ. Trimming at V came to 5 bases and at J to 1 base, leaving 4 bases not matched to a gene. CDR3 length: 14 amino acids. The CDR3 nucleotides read TGCGCCAGCAGTTGGACAGGGAAGAACACTGAAGCTTTCTTT. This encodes CASSWTGKNTEAFF.